Described below is a single TCR beta chain sequence and its context. The data are from a study of blood T cell repertoires in COVID-19. Study as a whole: Acute and convalescent COVID-19 specimens originated in the United States, Italy and Spain. PBMCs, B-cell-depleted T cells, or T cells were the source of the cDNA or gDNA that made up the material.

As originally analysed: Reference gene primer amplification yielded estimated nucleated cell counts. Only in-frame clones appear in the TCRdb table, and some are missing; sequencing was by immunoSEQ multiplex PCR. V and J calls and clone size are those listed in that table; D and trimming were worked out from the DNA. There are just over 20,000 clones in the sample; just over 85% occur only once, and 3.8% lies in the top ten. From germline, CDR1 is SNHLY and CDR2 FYNNEI. This CDR3 region has 16 residues. V gave up 2 bases and J gave up 3 bases, with 16 bases separating them. V is TRBV2 and J is TRBJ1-1; possible D gene TRBD1, 6 bases. The sequenced sample consisted of peripheral blood. This sequence was found in a man in his forties or fifties with active COVID-19. The CDR3: CASSELDQGFDTEAFF. CDR3 DNA: TGTGCCAGCAGTGAATTGGACCAGGGGTTTGACACTGAAGCTTTCTTT.